This T cell receptor (beta chain) was captured by sequencing in a study of cytomegalovirus exposure and HLA in healthy donors (TCRdb year 2017). The study in broad terms: An earlier analysis of approximately 590 of the donors reported approximately 290 Gb of sequence data and roughly 110 million unique TCR beta sequences from 150 million to 200 million T cells. An early release that covered about 640 HLA-typed donors contained around 300 gigabases of sequencing data and roughly 84 million unique TCR sequences. Of the approximately 400 genotyped donors, over 70% fell in the genetic ancestry cluster associated with self-reported Caucasian donors. The aim of the study was to test whether cataloging public T cell receptors could identify signatures of past pathogen exposure. Using immunosequencing, the study profiled T cell repertoires from 666 subjects and related those repertoires to cytomegalovirus serostatus. A separate validation cohort of some 130 different subjects was used in addition to the roughly 700-subject first cohort. The study combined high-throughput TCR immunosequencing, statistical association of individual TCRs with disease status, and machine learning to predict cytomegalovirus infection status. A later analysis re-analyzed previously published TCR beta repertoires from 550 to 700 donors and added high-resolution HLA genotyping to study TCR occurrence patterns. Rather than drawing on any new phenotypic data, the later analysis identified candidate immune exposures from TCR beta sequences and the way those sequences occurred across donors. In an earlier analysis of several hundred of the donors, high-throughput TCR beta sequencing was used to judge whether each TCR beta V gene segment behaved as functional or pseudogenic. Alongside the repertoire data, information on donor age, sex, ethnicity and CMV serostatus was compiled. A later genetic analysis took genome-wide SNP genotypes for about 55% of the 666 donors and used that subset as a discovery cohort. Every repertoire in the discovery cohort had been generated on one and the same sequencing platform. Class I and class II HLA loci were covered by the typing at four-digit resolution. Typing coverage varied by locus: about 620-630 donors for A, B, C, DRB1 and DQB1; around 560 for DQA1; 600 to 610 for DPA1; roughly 470 for DPB1. Roughly 5 DR-DQ haplotypes were handled as single units for association and clustering, since linkage in the cohort was strong. Among around 400 genotyped donors of the cohort, an average of approximately 240,000 unique TCR beta nucleotide sequences was sequenced per donor, of which about 18% were non-productive.

Libraries were prepared through the immunoSEQ multiplex PCR assay. The multiplex PCR relied on a mix of 60 forward primers for TCR Vbeta segments and 13 reverse primers for TCR Jbeta segments. The CDR3 region of rearranged TCR beta genes was amplified from genomic DNA by a multiplex PCR assay. The Illumina HiSeq System was used to sequence the amplified TCR beta libraries as 87-base-pair reads. The authors' pipeline ran thus. A later analysis counted about 80 million unique TCR beta chains across the 640 or so repertoires, and 10 million to 11 million of these chains were shared by at least two donors. To remove PCR and sequencing errors, raw reads were error-corrected and collapsed into unique sequences using a nearest-neighbor algorithm that merged closely related sequences. To assign V, D and J gene segments, CDR3 sequences were aligned to IMGT reference sequences. For a sequence to be retained, a match of at least six nucleotides was required to both a V gene segment and a J gene segment. Rearrangements were classified as productive when the CDR3 lacked stop codons and remained in frame with V and J, and all other rearrangements were classified as non-productive. Following IMGT convention, CDR3 was defined as the stretch from the second conserved V-encoded cysteine to the conserved J-encoded phenylalanine. Sequences without an unambiguous match to a single V gene segment were excluded from the earlier analysis of about 640 of the donors. An earlier analysis of 587 of the donors called V segments functional above 56.7% productive rearrangements and segregating when the between-donor standard deviation exceeded 5%. A statistical classification framework was built to diagnose cytomegalovirus status from the catalog of TCR beta chain sequences. In a later analysis, TCR nucleotide sequences were compared against IMGT/GENE-DB human TR gene sequences so that V and J genes could be assigned. The TCRdist pipeline was used in a later analysis to assign CDR3 sequences and most-parsimonious VDJ recombination scenarios. In a later analysis, each TCR beta chain was defined by its CDR3 amino acid sequence together with its V-gene family, and reads lacking a unique V-gene family were excluded. A later analysis removed roughly 590 highly shared, low-generation-probability nucleotide sequences to deal with suspected cross-contamination and a sequencing artifact. In a later analysis, a clonal expansion index was calculated for each public chain from normalized within-repertoire ranks of inferred template counts. Generation probabilities in a later analysis came from a VDJ recombination model fitted to out-of-frame rearrangements, and those results were checked against IGoR. In a later analysis, TCR-TCR, TCR-HLA and TCR-CMV co-occurrence was scored with hypergeometric tests, and a repertoire-size bias correction was applied to TCR pairs. A later analysis estimated false discovery rates by permuting HLA or CMV assignments 20 times. In a later analysis, co-occurring TCRs were grouped with DBSCAN, and TCRdist sequence similarity was added when clustering was performed within HLA-allele-positive subsets. Repertoires with fewer than 30,000 or more than 120,000 public chains were left out of co-occurrence clustering, as were about 5 repertoires with anomalous nucleotide sharing. Sourced from immuneACCESS, this table was stored by TCRdb with only in-frame sequences that have V and J called. A share of the clones is absent; for the studies checked, an unresolved V gene accounts for under half, and the remainder has no known explanation. That table furnishes V, J and clone size, whereas the DNA furnished D and trimming. The sample profile shows 95,000 to 100,000 clones; about 75% of them were found once. The top ten clonotypes cover roughly 6.9% of the sample.

Here V drops 8 bases and J drops 6 bases, and the junction holds 7 bases not matched to any gene. The CDR3 covers 14 residues, taking in both the cysteine and the phenylalanine. The sequence is cut down to CDR3 DNA, 42 bases in frame from base 1. The germline V gene yields MNHNS for CDR1 and SASEGT for CDR2. The investigation overall reported the following: The presence/absence analyses assumed that sequencing depth was roughly uniform across donors, and that assumption may not be true. The study gave a list of about 150 TCR beta chains associated with cytomegalovirus. Most CMV-associated TCR beta chains appeared to be HLA-restricted in a later analysis, and the HLA associations seemed to be driven largely by CMV exposure. In a later analysis, HLA-associated TCR beta chains were found to be more clonally expanded and to have lower generation probabilities than equally common non-associated chains. Because counts were too low, some 16 rarely observed V segments, including chromosome 9 orphons, were excluded from the earlier analysis of 587 of the donors. HLA typing was unavailable for some donors at each locus, so association tests used only the typed subset. In a later genetic analysis, fewer N-insertions in productive TCRs were reported among donors in an Asian-associated ancestry cluster than the roughly 640-donor mean. Assigning TCR associations to individual alleles was difficult when HLA alleles, especially DR and DQ, strongly co-occurred. Several of the top co-occurrence clusters appeared to be linked to parvovirus B19, influenza, CMV and Epstein-Barr virus, according to a later analysis. V-gene and J-gene trimming of TCR beta chains was associated with a missense DCLRE1C variant in a later genetic analysis, and the association was replicated in an independent cohort. Broadly in line with IMGT annotations, most TCR beta V segments showed up in productive rearrangements about 90% or about 30% of the time in an earlier analysis of 587 of the donors. A cluster of highly shared sequence variants was judged likely to be a technical artifact of the sequencing pipeline. Specific HLA alleles were associated with 15,000 to 20,000 TCR beta sequences at a false discovery rate of 0.05 in a later analysis. In this cohort, only TCR beta chains were sequenced, and detectable features were limited by the absence of alpha or paired-chain data. The classifier was reported to diagnose cytomegalovirus status with high specificity and sensitivity in both the original cohort and the validation cohort. A further reported finding was that TCR beta sequences accurately predicted the HLA-A and HLA-B alleles for most subjects in the first cohort. The authors suggested that the approach could potentially be generalized to other disease states and immunological phenotypes. Linkage disequilibrium might explain the correlated functional status among segregating V segments, but an unknown experimental factor could not be excluded. While some public TCRs were present in many individuals, most TCR sequences turned up only very rarely across donors. Immune exposure information for the cohort was limited to CMV serostatus. A few of the identified cytomegalovirus-associated TCR beta chains were confirmed in vitro to be specific for cytomegalovirus antigens. Because the 87-base-pair reads could not distinguish some IMGT-functional V segments, including TRBV6-2 and TRBV6-3, those segments were excluded. In a later analysis, TCR association rates were found to vary across HLA loci, with the most associated TCRs seen for DRB1 alleles and the fewest for HLA-C alleles.

The cohort consisted of 600 to 700 healthy bone marrow donors. All cohort members were sampled while nominally healthy, although unrecorded immune exposures were likely present. The donor was CMV seropositive and belonged to the group of 250 to 300 seropositive cohort members. Every donor gave a peripheral blood sample, and the peripheral blood mononuclear cells from that sample were used for TCR beta sequencing. Genomic DNA extraction from the blood cell samples was performed with the Qiagen DNeasy Blood Extraction Kit. A word on this clone: Its antigen remains unidentified. Per-base quality was not reported, and no clone a single base away is much larger than it.

The chain is assembled from TRBV6-1 and TRBJ2-2, and 9 junction bases match TRBD1. The sample comprised PBMCs. The TCR sequence derives from a man aged 35-49 years in good health and CMV-seropositive. The CDR3 sequence is CASLRDREAGELFF. The DNA sequence reads TGTGCCAGCCTCCGGGACAGGGAAGCCGGGGAGCTGTTTTTT.